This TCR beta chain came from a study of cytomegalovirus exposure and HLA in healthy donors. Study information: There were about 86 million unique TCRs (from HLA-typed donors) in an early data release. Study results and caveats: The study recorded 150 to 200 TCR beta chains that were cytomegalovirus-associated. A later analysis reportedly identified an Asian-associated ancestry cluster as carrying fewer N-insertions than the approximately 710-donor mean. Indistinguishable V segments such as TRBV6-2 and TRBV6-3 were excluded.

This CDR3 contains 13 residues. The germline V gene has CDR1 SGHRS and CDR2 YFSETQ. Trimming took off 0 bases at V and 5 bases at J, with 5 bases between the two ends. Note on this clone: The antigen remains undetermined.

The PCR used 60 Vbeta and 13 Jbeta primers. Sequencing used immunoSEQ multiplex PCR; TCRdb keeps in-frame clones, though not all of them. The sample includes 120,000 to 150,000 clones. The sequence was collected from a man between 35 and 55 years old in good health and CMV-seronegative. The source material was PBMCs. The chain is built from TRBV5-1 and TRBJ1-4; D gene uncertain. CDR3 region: CASSLGQNEKLFF. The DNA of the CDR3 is TGCGCCAGCAGCTTGGGTCAGAATGAAAAACTGTTTTTT.